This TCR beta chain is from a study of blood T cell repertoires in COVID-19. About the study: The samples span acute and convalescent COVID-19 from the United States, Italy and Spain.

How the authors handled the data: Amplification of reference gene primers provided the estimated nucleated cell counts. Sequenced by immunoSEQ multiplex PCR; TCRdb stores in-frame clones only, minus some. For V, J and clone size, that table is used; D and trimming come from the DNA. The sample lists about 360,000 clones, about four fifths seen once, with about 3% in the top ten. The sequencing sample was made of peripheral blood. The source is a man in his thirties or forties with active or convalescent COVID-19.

CDR3 protein: CAISEPSYGYGYTF. The CDR3 DNA is TGTGCCATCAGTGAGCCCTCCTACGGCTATGGCTACACCTTC. The chain is built from TRBV10-3 and TRBJ1-2; no clear D. The CDR3 has 14 amino acids. Looked up from germline, CDR1 is ENHRY and CDR2 is SYGVKD. V lost 2 bases and J lost 4, with 11 bases in between.